This T cell receptor (beta chain) was observed in a study of blood T cell repertoires in COVID-19. Study context: Samples representing acute and convalescent COVID-19 were sourced from the United States, Italy and Spain.

Trimming took off 2 bases at V and 2 bases at J, with 7 bases between the two ends. In germline, CDR1 is LGHDT, CDR2 YNNKEL (reference sequence). The CDR3 length is 14 residues. As processed by the authors: Researchers report that nucleated cell counts were estimated from reference gene primer amplification. Repertoires were generated with immunoSEQ multiplex PCR, while TCRdb's copy carries only in-frame clones and drops some. That table furnishes V, J and clone size, whereas the DNA furnished D and trimming. The table records some 300,000 clones, around 89% of them present only once. Those enrolled, adults aged about 18 to 89 years, came from 20 to 25 US areas. Recovered participants had two consecutive negative NP/OP PCR tests, healthcare professional clearance, or symptom resolution.

This receptor was obtained from a woman in her 40s who had recovered from COVID-19. The sample consisted of PBMCs or T cells enriched from blood (not recorded which). V usage is TRBV3-1 (or the pseudogene TRBV3-2) and J usage is TRBJ1-3; D perhaps matches TRBD1 (5 bases). The CDR3 DNA is TGTGCCAGCAGCCAACCAGGGACTGGAAACACCATATATTTT. This encodes CASSQPGTGNTIYF.